This T cell receptor (beta chain) comes out of a study of response to subunit inactivated influenza vaccine. At least ten counts were recorded for this clonotype. V was trimmed by 7 bases and J by 1 base, leaving 17 bases between them. This CDR3 contains 15 residues. Germline loops: CDR1 SGHKS, CDR2 YYEKEE (reference sequence). TCRdb reprocessed the RT-PCR reads via MiXCR and lists one record per CDR3 protein. The sample has more than 500,000 distinct CDR3 sequences; about 11% are singletons. This sample was shared with a second study, whose subject was T cells expressing NK-cell markers. That paper notes: The authors generated TCR beta cDNA through 5'RACE template switching with UMIs. Eight donors were sequenced, seven testing HCMV-seropositive and one testing seronegative. An anti-gamma-delta TCR antibody was added in several experiments. It restricted sorting to alpha-beta TCR-expressing T cells. CD8+ T cells in roughly six donors included dominant NKG2C+ clonotypes at about 1.0-8%. These clonotypes, the leaders elsewhere, also led the CD3+CD56-NKG2C+ fraction in several donors.

The origin of this receptor is a man aged 45-60 years who received an inactivated influenza vaccine. The gene calls are TRBV5-5 and TRBJ1-1; a weak D match, TRBD1 (6 bases). The source was PBMCs from blood, collected on the day of vaccination. The CDR3 protein is CASLGNRVENTEAFF. The CDR3 bases are TGTGCCAGCTTGGGGAACAGGGTGGAGAACACTGAAGCTTTCTTT.